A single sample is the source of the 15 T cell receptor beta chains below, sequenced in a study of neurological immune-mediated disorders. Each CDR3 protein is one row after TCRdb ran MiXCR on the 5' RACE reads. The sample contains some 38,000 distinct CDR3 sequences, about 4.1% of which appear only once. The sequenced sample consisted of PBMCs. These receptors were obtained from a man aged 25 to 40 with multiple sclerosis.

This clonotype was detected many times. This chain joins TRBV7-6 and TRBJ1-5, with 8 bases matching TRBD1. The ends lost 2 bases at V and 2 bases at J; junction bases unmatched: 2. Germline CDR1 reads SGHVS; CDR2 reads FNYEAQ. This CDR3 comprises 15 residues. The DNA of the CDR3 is TGTGCCAGCAGCTTACAGACAGGGGGCAATCAGCCCCAGCATTTT. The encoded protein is CASSLQTGGNQPQHF.

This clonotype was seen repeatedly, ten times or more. The CDR3 loop is CASGGTGVHQPQHF. The CDR3 DNA reads TGTGCCAGCGGGGGAACAGGGGTCCATCAGCCCCAGCATTTT. The J gene is TRBJ1-5, the V gene TRBV2; 7 bases are shared with TRBD1. The CDR3 runs to 14 residues. Germline trimming cut 8 bases from V and 5 bases from J; bases unmatched to any gene: 9. CDR1 and CDR2 from the germline V gene are SNHLY and FYNNEI.

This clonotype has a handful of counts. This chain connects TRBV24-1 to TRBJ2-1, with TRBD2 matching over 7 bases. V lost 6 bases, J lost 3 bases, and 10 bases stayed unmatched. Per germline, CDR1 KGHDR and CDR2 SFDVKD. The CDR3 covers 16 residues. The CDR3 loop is CATSQQAGRNYNEQFF. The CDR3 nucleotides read TGTGCCACCAGTCAGCAAGCGGGGAGAAACTACAATGAGCAGTTCTTC.

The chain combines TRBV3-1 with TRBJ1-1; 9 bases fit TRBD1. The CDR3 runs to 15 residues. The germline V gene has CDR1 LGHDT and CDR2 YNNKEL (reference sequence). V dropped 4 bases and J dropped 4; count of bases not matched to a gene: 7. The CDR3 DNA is TGTGCCAGCAGCCCACAGGGGGCCGTGAGCACTGAAGCTTTCTTT. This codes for CASSPQGAVSTEAFF. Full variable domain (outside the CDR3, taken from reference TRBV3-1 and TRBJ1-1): DTAVSQTPKYLVTQMGNDKSIKCEQNLGHDTMYWYKQDSKKFLKIMFSYNNKELIINETVPNRFSPKSPDKAHLNLHINSLELGDSAVYFCASSPQGAVSTEAFFGQGTRLTVV.

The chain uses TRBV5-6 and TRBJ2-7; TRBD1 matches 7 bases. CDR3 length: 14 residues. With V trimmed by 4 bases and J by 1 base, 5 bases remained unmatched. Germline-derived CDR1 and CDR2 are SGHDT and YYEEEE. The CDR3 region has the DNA TGTGCCAGCAGCCTACGGACAGGTTCCTACGAGCAGTACTTC. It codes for CASSLRTGSYEQYF.

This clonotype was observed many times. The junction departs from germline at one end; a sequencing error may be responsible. CDR3 DNA: TGCGCCAGCAGCTTGGAGAATTCACCCCTCAACTTT. Translated, it gives CASSLENSPLNF. The chain couples TRBV5-1 to TRBJ1-6; D uncertain. CDR3 length equals 12 residues. Germline CDR1 is SGHRS and CDR2 is YFSETQ.

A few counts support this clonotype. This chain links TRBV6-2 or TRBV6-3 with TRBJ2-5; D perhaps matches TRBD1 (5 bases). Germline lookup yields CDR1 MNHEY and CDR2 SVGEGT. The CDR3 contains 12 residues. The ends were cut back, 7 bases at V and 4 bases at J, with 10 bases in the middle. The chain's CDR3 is CASKTVGETQYF. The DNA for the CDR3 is TGTGCCAGCAAGACAGTGGGAGAGACCCAGTACTTC.

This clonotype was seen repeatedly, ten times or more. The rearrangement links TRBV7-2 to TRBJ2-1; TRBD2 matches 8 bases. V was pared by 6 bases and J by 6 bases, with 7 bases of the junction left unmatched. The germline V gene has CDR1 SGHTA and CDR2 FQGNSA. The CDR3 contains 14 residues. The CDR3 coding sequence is TGTGCCAGCAGGGACTTCGGGGGGGCCAATGAGCAGTTCTTC. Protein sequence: CASRDFGGANEQFF.

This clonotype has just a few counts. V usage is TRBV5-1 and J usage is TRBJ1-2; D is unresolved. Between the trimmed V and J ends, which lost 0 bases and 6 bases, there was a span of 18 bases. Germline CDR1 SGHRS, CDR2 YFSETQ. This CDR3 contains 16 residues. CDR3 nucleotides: TGCGCCAGCAGCTTGGCCCTTGAACGTGAAAGACATGGCTACACCTTC. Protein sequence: CASSLALERERHGYTF.

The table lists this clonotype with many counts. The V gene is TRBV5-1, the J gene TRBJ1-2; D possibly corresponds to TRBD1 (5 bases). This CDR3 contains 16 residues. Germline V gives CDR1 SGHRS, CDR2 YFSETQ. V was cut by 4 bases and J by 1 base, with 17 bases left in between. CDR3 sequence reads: CASSPDAGRGNYGYTF. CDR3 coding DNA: TGCGCCAGCAGCCCGGATGCAGGGCGCGGTAACTATGGCTACACCTTC. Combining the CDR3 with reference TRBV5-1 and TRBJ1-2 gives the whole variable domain KAGVTQTPRYLIKTRGQQVTLSCSPISGHRSVSWYQQTPGQGLQFLFEYFSETQRNKGNFPGRFSGRQFSNSRSEMNVSTLELGDSALYLCASSPDAGRGNYGYTFGSGTRLTVV.

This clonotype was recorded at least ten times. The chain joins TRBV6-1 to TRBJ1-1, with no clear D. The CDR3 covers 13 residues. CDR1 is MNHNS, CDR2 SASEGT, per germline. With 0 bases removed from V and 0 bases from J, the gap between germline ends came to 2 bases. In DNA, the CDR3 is TGTGCCAGCAGTGAAGCTGTGAACACTGAAGCTTTCTTT. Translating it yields CASSEAVNTEAFF.

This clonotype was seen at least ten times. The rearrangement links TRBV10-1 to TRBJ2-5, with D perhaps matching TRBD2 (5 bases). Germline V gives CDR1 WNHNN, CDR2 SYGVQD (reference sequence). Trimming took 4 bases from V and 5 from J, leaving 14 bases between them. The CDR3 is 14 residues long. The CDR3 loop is CASSGSLAWETQYF. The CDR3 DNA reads TGCGCCAGCAGTGGAAGTTTAGCGTGGGAGACCCAGTACTTC.

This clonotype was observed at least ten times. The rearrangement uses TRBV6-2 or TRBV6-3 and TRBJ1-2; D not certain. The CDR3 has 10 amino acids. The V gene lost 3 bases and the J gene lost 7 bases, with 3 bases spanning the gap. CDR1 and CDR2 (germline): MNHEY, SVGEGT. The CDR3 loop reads CASSYPGYTF. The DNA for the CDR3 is TGTGCCAGCAGTTATCCTGGCTACACCTTC.

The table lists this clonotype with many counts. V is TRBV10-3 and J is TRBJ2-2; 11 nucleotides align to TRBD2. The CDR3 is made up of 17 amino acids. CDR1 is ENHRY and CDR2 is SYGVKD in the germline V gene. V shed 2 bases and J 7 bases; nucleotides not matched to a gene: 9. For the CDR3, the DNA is TGTGCCATCAGTGAGGAAAAGACTAGCGGGGTCGGCGGGGAGCTGTTTTTT. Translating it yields CAISEEKTSGVGGELFF.

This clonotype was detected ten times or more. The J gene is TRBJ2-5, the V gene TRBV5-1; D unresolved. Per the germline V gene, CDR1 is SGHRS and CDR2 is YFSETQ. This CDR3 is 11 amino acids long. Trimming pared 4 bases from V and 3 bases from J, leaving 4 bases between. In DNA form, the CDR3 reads TGCGCCAGCAGCGGAGAAGAGACCCAGTACTTC. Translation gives CASSGEETQYF.